Listed below are T cell receptor beta chains from one sample, sequenced in a study of blood T cell repertoires in COVID-19. The data were produced by immunoSEQ multiplex PCR, yet TCRdb's version contains in-frame clones alone and is incomplete. Altogether 160,000 or so clones are present, more than 75% being singletons, with the ten largest covering over 9%. The sample taken for sequencing was peripheral blood. The receptors originated from a woman in her 70s with COVID-19, enrolled during active disease. CDR3s include the opening cysteine and the closing phenylalanine or tryptophan. D genes are given only for firm matches. For some rows the clone size is stated as once, few or many, or as a class when expanded; others skip it.

j_gene: TRBJ2-7; v_gene: TRBV5-4; d_gene: NA; abundance: NA; CDR3nt: TGTGCCAGCAGTCAACCCCAGGATGCCTACGAGCAGTACTTC; CDR3aa: CASSQPQDAYEQYF
j_gene: TRBJ1-5; v_gene: TRBV19; d_gene: NA; abundance: NA; CDR3nt: TGTGCCAGTAGTGATAAGGGACATTATAGCAATCAGCCCCAGCATTTT; CDR3aa: CASSDKGHYSNQPQHF
j_gene: TRBJ2-6; v_gene: TRBV18; d_gene: TRBD2; abundance: NA; CDR3nt: TGTGCCAGCTCACCGACTAGCGGGGGCCGCTCTGGGGCCAACGTCCTGACTTTC; CDR3aa: CASSPTSGGRSGANVLTF
j_gene: TRBJ1-2; v_gene: TRBV7-2; d_gene: NA; abundance: NA; CDR3nt: TGTGCCAGCAGCTTAGGGACGGGAAACTATGGCTACACCTTC; CDR3aa: CASSLGTGNYGYTF
j_gene: TRBJ1-1; v_gene: TRBV5-1; d_gene: NA; abundance: few; CDR3nt: TGCGCCAGCAGCTTGGGATTGGTAGTTGGAGTAAGCGGCACTGAAGCTTTCTTT; CDR3aa: CASSLGLVVGVSGTEAFF
j_gene: TRBJ1-4; v_gene: TRBV5-1; d_gene: NA; abundance: NA; CDR3nt: TGCGCCAGCAGCTTTAACAGAGCAACTAATGAAAAACTGTTTTTT; CDR3aa: CASSFNRATNEKLFF
j_gene: TRBJ1-5; v_gene: TRBV6-5; d_gene: TRBD1; abundance: NA; CDR3nt: TGTGCCAGCCAGACTGGGACAGGGAACAATCAGCCCCAGCATTTT; CDR3aa: CASQTGTGNNQPQHF
j_gene: TRBJ2-5; v_gene: TRBV7-2; d_gene: TRBD2; abundance: NA; CDR3nt: TGTGCCAGCAGCTTAGCGGGGGGGAGTCAAGAGACCCAGTACTTC; CDR3aa: CASSLAGGSQETQYF
j_gene: TRBJ1-4; v_gene: TRBV28; d_gene: NA; abundance: NA; CDR3nt: TGTGCCAGCAGTCCTTCAGGGTTTCGTGGCCTTCGTCCCTCTTGGCTGTTTTTT; CDR3aa: CASSPSGFRGLRPSWLFF
j_gene: TRBJ1-1; v_gene: TRBV9; d_gene: TRBD1; abundance: NA; CDR3nt: TGTGCCAGCAGCCCGACAGGGGTGAACACTGAAGCTTTCTTT; CDR3aa: CASSPTGVNTEAFF
j_gene: TRBJ1-4; v_gene: TRBV5-1; d_gene: NA; abundance: NA; CDR3nt: TGCGCCAGCAGGGAGGGGGGGTCGTTATCAACTAATGAAAAACTGTTTTTT; CDR3aa: CASREGGSLSTNEKLFF
j_gene: TRBJ2-1; v_gene: TRBV5-1; d_gene: NA; abundance: NA; CDR3nt: TGCGCCAGCAGCACCGTTAAGAGCTCCTACAATGAGCAGTTCTTC; CDR3aa: CASSTVKSSYNEQFF
j_gene: TRBJ1-3; v_gene: TRBV6-6; d_gene: TRBD1; abundance: NA; CDR3nt: TGTGCCAGCAGTCCCGGGACAGGGGGAATCTCTGGAAACACCATATATTTT; CDR3aa: CASSPGTGGISGNTIYF
j_gene: TRBJ1-1; v_gene: TRBV29-1; d_gene: NA; abundance: NA; CDR3nt: TGCAGCGTAGGTACAGGGCTAGGGACCACTGAAGCTTTCTTT; CDR3aa: CSVGTGLGTTEAFF
j_gene: TRBJ1-5; v_gene: TRBV12-3/TRBV12-4; d_gene: NA; abundance: once; CDR3nt: TGTGCCAGCAGTTTGTCGGCAGGGCAGCCCCAGCATTTT; CDR3aa: CASSLSAGQPQHF